Listed here is a single TCR beta chain. The antigen is unknown. This record belongs to a study of T cell clusters in autoimmune cytopenias. The wider study: TRB sequencing had a median around 51,000 reads and about 2,500 distinct clonotypes per sample. The study's findings and limits: TRB repertoire shifts in secondary cytopenia and chronic lymphocytic leukemia mostly reflected lymphoma, not autoimmunity.

TRB was amplified from roughly 270 ng of peripheral blood genomic DNA per sample. Germline loops: CDR1 DFQATT, CDR2 SNEGSKA (reference sequence). This CDR3 region has 14 residues. TRB was amplified by touch-down multiplex PCR, primer pools A and B combined. For each CDR3 protein, TCRdb gives one entry from its re-call of the multiplex PCR reads, without DNA. The sample data list 8,000 or so distinct CDR3 sequences. This TCR derives from a human donor with an autoimmune cytopenia or autoimmune hepatitis (not recorded which). The rearrangement uses TRBV20-1 and TRBJ1-2; without DNA, the TCRdb call of TRBD1 cannot be checked. Sequenced material: peripheral blood. CDR3 sequence: CSARVIEGLGGYTF.